A single TCR beta chain is shown here with its context. These data come from a study of T cell repertoires in cytomegalovirus infection. The germline gives CDR1 MNHEY, CDR2 SVGAGI. CDR3 size: 17 residues. Deletions cut 0 bases from V and 1 base from J, with 13 bases between. TCRdb reprocessed the reads with MiXCR, giving one entry per CDR3 protein. The sample has about 180,000 distinct CDR3 sequences; roughly a sixth are singletons. The chain employs TRBV6-5 and TRBJ1-5, with D perhaps matching TRBD1 (5 bases). The receptor comes from a human donor in good health (CMV status not recorded). Some clones in this sample may be carry-over from other donors' samples. Sequencing input: CD8+ T cells from PBMCs. CDR3 sequence reads: CASSYSVEQASNQPQHF. CDR3 DNA sequence: TGTGCCAGCAGTTACTCGGTTGAACAGGCAAGCAATCAGCCCCAGCATTTT.